This TCR beta chain was recovered during a study of post-analysis software for immune sequencing data. This clonotype was recorded many times. The antigen is undetermined. The TCR beta cDNA libraries contained unique molecular identifiers. TCRdb reprocessed the PCR reads via MiXCR and lists one record per CDR3 protein. The sample contains about half a million distinct CDR3 sequences, approximately 31% of which appear only once. Germline loops: CDR1 SGHKS, CDR2 YYEKEE (reference sequence). The length of the CDR3 is 13 residues. The ends were cut back, 2 bases at V and 1 base at J, with 7 bases in the middle. Study findings and constraints: Five TRBV segments appeared more often in patients than in controls, and TRBV5-6, TRBV5-1 and TRBV20-1 were among these.

This sequence originates from a girl aged 2 to 17 with multiple sclerosis. The sample comprised blood. The rearrangement joins TRBV5-5 to TRBJ2-7; possibly TRBD2 for D (6 bases). For the CDR3, the DNA is TGTGCCAGCAGCTTCGCGGGGTCCTACGAGCAGTACTTC. It translates to CASSFAGSYEQYF.